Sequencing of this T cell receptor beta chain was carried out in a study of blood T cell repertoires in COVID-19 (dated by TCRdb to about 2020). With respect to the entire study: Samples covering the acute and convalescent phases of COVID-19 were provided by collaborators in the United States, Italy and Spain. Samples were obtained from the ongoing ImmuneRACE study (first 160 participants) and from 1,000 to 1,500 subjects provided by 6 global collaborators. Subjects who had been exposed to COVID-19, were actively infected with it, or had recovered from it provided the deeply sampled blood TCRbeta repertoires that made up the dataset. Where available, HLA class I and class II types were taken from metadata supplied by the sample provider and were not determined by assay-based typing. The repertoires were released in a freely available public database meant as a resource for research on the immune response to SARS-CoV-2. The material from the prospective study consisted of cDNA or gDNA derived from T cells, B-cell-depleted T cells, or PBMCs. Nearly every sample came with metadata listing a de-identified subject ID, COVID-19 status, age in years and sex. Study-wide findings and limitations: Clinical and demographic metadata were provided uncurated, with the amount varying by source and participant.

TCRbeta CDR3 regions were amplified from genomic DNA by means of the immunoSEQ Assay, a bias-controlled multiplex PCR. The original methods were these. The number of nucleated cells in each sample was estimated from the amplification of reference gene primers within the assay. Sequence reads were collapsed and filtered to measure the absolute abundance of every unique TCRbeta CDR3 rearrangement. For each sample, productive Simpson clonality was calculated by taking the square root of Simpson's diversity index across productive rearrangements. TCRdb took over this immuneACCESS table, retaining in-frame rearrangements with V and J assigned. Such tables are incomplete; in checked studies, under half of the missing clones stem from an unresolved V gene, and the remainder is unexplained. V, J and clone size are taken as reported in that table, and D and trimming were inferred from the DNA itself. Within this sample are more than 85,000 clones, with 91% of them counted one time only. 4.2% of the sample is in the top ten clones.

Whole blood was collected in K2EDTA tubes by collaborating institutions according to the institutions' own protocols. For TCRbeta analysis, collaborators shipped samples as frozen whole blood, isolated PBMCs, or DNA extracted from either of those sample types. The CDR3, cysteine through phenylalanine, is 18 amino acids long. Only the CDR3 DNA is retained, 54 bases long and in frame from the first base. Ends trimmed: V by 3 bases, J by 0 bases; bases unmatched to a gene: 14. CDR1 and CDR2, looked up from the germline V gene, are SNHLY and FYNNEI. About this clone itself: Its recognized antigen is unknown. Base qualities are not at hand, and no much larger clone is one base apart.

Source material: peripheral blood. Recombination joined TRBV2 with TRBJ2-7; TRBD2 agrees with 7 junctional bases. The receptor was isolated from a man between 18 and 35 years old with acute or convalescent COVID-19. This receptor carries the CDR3 CASSDGEGDQVSSYEQYF. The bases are TGTGCCAGCAGTGATGGGGAGGGTGACCAGGTTAGCTCCTACGAGCAGTACTTC.